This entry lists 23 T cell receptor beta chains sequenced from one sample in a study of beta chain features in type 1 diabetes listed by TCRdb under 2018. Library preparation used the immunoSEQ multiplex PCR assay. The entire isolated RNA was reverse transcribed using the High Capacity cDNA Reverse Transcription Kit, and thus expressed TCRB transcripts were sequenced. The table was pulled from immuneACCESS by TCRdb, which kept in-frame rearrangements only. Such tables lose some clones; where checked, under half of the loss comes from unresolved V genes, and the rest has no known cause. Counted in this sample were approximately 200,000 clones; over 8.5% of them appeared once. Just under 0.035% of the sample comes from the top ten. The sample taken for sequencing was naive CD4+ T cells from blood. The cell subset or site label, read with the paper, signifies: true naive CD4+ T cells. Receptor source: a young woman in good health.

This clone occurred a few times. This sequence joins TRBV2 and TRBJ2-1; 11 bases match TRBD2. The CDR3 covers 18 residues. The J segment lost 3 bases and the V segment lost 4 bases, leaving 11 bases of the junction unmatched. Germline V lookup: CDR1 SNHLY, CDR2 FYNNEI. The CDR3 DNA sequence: TGTGCCAGCAGTGCCCTAGCGGGAGGAGGGACTTTCTACAATGAGCAGTTCTTC. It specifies CASSALAGGGTFYNEQFF.

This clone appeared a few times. This chain's CDR3 is CASSLGGTGDLSYGYTF. CDR3 coding DNA: TGTGCCAGCAGCTTAGGAGGGACAGGGGATCTCAGCTATGGCTACACCTTC. V is TRBV7-8 and J is TRBJ1-2; 10 bases map to TRBD1. This CDR3 contains 17 residues. CDR1 SGHVS and CDR2 FQNEAQ come from the germline V gene. The V segment lost 1 base and the J segment 4 bases; nucleotides outside the gene matches: 9. The full variable domain, rest sourced from reference TRBV7-8 and TRBJ1-2, is GAGVSQSPRYKVAKRGQDVALRCDPISGHVSLFWYQQALGQGPEFLTYFQNEAQLDKSGLPSDRFFAERPEGSVSTLKIQRTQQEDSAVYLCASSLGGTGDLSYGYTFGSGTRLTVV.

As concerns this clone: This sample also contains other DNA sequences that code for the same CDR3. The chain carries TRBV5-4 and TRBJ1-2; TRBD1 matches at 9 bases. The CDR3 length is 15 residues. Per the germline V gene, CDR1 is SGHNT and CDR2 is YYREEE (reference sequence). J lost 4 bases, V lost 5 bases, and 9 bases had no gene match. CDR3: CASSPAGQGIYGYTF. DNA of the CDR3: TGTGCCAGCAGTCCTGCCGGACAGGGGATCTATGGCTACACCTTC.

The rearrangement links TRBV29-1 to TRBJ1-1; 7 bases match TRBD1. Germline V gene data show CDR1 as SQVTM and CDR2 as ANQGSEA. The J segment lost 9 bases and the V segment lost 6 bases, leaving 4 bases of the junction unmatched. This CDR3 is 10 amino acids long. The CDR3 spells CSVAGQKAFF. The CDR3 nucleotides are TGCAGCGTGGCGGGACAGAAAGCTTTCTTT.

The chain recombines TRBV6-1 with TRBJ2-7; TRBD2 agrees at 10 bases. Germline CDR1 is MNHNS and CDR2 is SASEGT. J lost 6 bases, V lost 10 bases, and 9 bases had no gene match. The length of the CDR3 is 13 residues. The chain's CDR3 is CAITVAGGSEQYF. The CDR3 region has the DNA TGTGCCATCACTGTAGCGGGAGGCTCCGAGCAGTACTTC.

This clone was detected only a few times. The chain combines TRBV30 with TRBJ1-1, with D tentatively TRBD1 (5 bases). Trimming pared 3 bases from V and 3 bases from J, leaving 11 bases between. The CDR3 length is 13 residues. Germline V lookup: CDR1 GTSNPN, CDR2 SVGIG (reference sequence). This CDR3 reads CAWSLLRDTEAFF. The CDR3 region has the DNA TGTGCCTGGAGCCTACTCAGGGACACTGAAGCTTTCTTT.

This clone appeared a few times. CDR3: CASSPEGLFTGELFF. The CDR3, as DNA: TGTGCCAGCTCACCGGAGGGACTCTTCACCGGGGAGCTGTTTTTT. The V gene is TRBV18, the J gene TRBJ2-2, with D perhaps TRBD2 (6 bases). Germline V gene data show CDR1 as KGHSH and CDR2 as LQKENI. V lost 3 bases, J lost 4 bases, and 12 bases lay in between. The CDR3 is made up of 15 amino acids.

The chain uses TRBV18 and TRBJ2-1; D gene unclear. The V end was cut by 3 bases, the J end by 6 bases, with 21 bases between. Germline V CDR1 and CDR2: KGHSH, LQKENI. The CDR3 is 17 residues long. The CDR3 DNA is TGTGCCAGCTCACCTAAAGGTGGGCCAGGTTACTTCAATGAGCAGTTCTTC. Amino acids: CASSPKGGPGYFNEQFF.

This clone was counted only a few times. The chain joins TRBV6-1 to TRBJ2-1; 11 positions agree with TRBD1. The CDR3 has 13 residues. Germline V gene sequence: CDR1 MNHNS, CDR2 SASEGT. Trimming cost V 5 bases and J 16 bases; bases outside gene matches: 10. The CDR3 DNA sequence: TGTGCCAGCAGTTTATCCCGGGACAGGGGGGACTTCTTC. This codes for CASSLSRDRGDFF.

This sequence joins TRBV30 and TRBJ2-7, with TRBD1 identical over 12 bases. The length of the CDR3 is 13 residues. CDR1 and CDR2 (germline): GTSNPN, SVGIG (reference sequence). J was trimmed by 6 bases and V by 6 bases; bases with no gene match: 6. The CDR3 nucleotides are TGTGCCTGCCCCGGGACAGGGGGCTTCGAGCAGTACTTC. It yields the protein CACPGTGGFEQYF.

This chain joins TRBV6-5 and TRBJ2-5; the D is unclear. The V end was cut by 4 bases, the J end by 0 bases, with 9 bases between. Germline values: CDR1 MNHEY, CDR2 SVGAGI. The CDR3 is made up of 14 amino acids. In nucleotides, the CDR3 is TGTGCCAGCAGTTTTACGGAGAACCAAGAGACCCAGTACTTC. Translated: CASSFTENQETQYF.

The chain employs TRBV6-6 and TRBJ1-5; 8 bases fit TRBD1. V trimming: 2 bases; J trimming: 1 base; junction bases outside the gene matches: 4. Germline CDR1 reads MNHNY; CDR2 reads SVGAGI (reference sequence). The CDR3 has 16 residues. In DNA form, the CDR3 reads TGTGCCAGCAGTTACATCGGACAGGGAAGCAATCAGCCCCAGCATTTT. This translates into CASSYIGQGSNQPQHF.

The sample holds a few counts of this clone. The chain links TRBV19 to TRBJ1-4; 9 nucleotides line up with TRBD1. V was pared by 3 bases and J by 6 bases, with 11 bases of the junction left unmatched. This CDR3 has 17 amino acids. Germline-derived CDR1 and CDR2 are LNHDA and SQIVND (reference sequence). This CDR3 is CASSIGPQQGAYEKLFF. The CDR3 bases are TGTGCCAGTAGTATTGGGCCTCAACAGGGGGCGTATGAAAAACTGTTTTTT.

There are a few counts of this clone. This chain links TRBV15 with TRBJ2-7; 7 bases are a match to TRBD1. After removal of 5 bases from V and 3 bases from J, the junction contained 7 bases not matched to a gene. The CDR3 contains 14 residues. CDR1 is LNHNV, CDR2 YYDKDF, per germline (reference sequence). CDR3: CATSLRAGGYEQYF. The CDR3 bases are TGTGCCACCAGCCTGAGGGCAGGGGGCTACGAGCAGTACTTC.

The CDR3 DNA reads as TGTGCCAGCAGCACAGGAAAATACGAGCAGTACTTC. Its translation: CASSTGKYEQYF. The chain is built from TRBV7-8 and TRBJ2-7; D perhaps matches TRBD1 (5 bases). This CDR3 comprises 12 residues. The germline V and J ends were trimmed by 5 bases and 4 bases, with 9 bases remaining between them. Germline assignment: CDR1 SGHVS and CDR2 FQNEAQ.

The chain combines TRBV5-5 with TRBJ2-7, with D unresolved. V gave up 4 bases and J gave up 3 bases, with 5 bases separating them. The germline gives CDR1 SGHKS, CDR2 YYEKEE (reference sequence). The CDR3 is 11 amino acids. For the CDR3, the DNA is TGTGCCAGCAGCCCGGGCTACGAGCAGTACTTC. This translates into CASSPGYEQYF.

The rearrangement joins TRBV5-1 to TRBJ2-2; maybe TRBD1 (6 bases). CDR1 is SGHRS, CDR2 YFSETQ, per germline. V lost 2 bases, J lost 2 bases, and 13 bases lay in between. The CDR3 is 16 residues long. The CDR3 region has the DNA TGCGCCAGCAGCTTTTTACAGGGAGTCAACACCGGGGAGCTGTTTTTT. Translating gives CASSFLQGVNTGELFF. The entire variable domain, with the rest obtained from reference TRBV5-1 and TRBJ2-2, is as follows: KAGVTQTPRYLIKTRGQQVTLSCSPISGHRSVSWYQQTPGQGLQFLFEYFSETQRNKGNFPGRFSGRQFSNSRSEMNVSTLELGDSALYLCASSFLQGVNTGELFFGEGSRLTVL.

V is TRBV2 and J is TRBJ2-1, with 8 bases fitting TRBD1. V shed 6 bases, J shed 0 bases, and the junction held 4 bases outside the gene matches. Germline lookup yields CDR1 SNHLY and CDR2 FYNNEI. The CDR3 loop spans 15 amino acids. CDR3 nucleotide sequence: TGTGCCAGCAGCGGACAGGGAGGCTCCTACAATGAGCAGTTCTTC. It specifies CASSGQGGSYNEQFF.

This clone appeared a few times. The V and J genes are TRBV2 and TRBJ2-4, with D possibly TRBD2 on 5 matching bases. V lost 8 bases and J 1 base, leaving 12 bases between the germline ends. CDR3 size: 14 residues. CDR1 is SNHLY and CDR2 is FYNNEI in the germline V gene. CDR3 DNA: TGTGCCAGCGGAGAGAGGGAGGCCAAAAACATTCAGTACTTC. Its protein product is CASGEREAKNIQYF.

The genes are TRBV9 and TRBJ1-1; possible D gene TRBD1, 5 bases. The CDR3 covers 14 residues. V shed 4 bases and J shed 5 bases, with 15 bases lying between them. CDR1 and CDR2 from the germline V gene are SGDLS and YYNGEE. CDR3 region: CASSLYWGVTEAFF. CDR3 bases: TGTGCCAGCAGCCTCTATTGGGGGGTGACTGAAGCTTTCTTT.

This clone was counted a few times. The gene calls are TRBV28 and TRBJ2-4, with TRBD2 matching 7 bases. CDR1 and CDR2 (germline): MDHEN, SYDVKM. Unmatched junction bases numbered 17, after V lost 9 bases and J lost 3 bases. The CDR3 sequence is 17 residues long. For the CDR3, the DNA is TGTGCCAGTGTACAAACCCGGGACCCGGGGGGCAAAAACATTCAGTACTTC. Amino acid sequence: CASVQTRDPGGKNIQYF.

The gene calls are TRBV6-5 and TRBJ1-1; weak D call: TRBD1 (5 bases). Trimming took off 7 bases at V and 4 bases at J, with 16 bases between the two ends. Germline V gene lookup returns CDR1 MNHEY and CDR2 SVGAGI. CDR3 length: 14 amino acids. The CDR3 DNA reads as TGTGCCAGCAACTATAGGGGTCTGAGCACTGAAGCTTTCTTT. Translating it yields CASNYRGLSTEAFF.

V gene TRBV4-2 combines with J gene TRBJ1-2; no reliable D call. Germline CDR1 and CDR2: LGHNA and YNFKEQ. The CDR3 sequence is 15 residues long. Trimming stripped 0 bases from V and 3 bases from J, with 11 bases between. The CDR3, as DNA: TGTGCCAGCAGCCAAGAGGCAGGTGTGGACTATGGCTACACCTTC. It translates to CASSQEAGVDYGYTF.